These 11 T cell receptor beta chains were sequenced from one sample in a study of cytomegalovirus exposure and HLA in healthy donors. Only in-frame clones appear in the TCRdb table, and some are missing; sequencing was by immunoSEQ multiplex PCR. Altogether 100,000 to 150,000 clones are present, roughly 86% being singletons, with the ten largest covering over 3%. Sequenced material: PBMCs. These receptor sequences come from a man younger than 40 in good health and CMV-seronegative.

V and J are TRBV7-8 and TRBJ2-1; unclear D gene. The CDR3 covers 15 residues. The V gene's germline CDR1 is SGHVS and CDR2 FQNEAQ. The V end was cut by 5 bases, the J end by 4 bases, with 15 bases between. As DNA, the CDR3 is TGTGCCAGCAGCCCTATGATAGAGCCTTACAATGAGCAGTTCTTC. It codes for CASSPMIEPYNEQFF.

The chain carries TRBV27 and TRBJ1-2; the D is unclear. The CDR3 runs to 14 residues. V shed 6 bases and J shed 6 bases, with 17 bases lying between them. CDR1 MNHEY and CDR2 SMNVEV come from the germline V gene (reference sequence). CDR3 region: CASRRVSGQDGYTF. The DNA of the CDR3 is TGTGCCAGCAGACGCGTCAGCGGCCAGGATGGCTACACCTTC.

The chain uses TRBV13 and TRBJ2-3, with TRBD2 matching 11 bases. CDR3 length: 16 residues. CDR1 is PRHDT and CDR2 is FYEKMQ in the germline V gene (reference sequence). The V segment lost 5 bases and the J segment 2 bases; nucleotides outside the gene matches: 6. CDR3 in DNA: TGTGCCAGCAGCCCGCCGGGACTAGCGGACACAGATACGCAGTATTTT. Protein sequence: CASSPPGLADTDTQYF.

This clone was recorded once. The gene calls are TRBV7-3 and TRBJ1-6; D is unclear. The V end was cut by 3 bases, the J end by 6 bases, with 6 bases between. This CDR3 spans 13 amino acids. Germline CDR1 SGHTA, CDR2 FQGTGA. This CDR3 reads CASSLGLNSPLHF. The DNA of the CDR3 is TGTGCCAGCAGCTTGGGCCTTAATTCACCCCTCCACTTT.

This chain links TRBV6-5 with TRBJ2-7; D possibly corresponds to TRBD1 (5 bases). In germline, CDR1 is MNHEY, CDR2 SVGAGI. V lost 0 bases and J 4 bases, leaving 13 bases between the germline ends. The CDR3 has 15 residues. Written as DNA, the CDR3 is TGTGCCAGCAGTTACTCTTGGCAGGGTCGTTACGAGCAGTACTTC. Protein: CASSYSWQGRYEQYF.

V usage is TRBV19 and J usage is TRBJ1-4, with 8 bases matching TRBD1. The CDR3 has 14 amino acids. The V and J ends lost 3 bases and 8 bases, in that order; junction bases with no gene match: 5. Germline loops: CDR1 LNHDA, CDR2 SQIVND (reference sequence). The CDR3 region has the DNA TGTGCCAGTAGTATGTCTTCAGGGGGCGAAAAACTGTTTTTT. Its translation: CASSMSSGGEKLFF.

V gene TRBV5-1 combines with J gene TRBJ2-2; possibly TRBD2 for D (5 bases). The ends were cut back, 2 bases at V and 0 bases at J, with 11 bases in the middle. Germline CDR1 SGHRS, CDR2 YFSETQ. This CDR3 contains 16 residues. The CDR3 DNA reads TGCGCCAGCAGCTTCCGGCTAGCCTCGAACACCGGGGAGCTGTTTTTT. As protein: CASSFRLASNTGELFF.

The chain links TRBV7-9 to TRBJ1-2; 8 bases are a match to TRBD1. J lost 2 bases, V lost 5 bases, and 4 bases had no gene match. The CDR3 is made up of 14 amino acids. Germline V gene lookup returns CDR1 SEHNR and CDR2 FQNEAQ (reference sequence). The DNA of the CDR3 is TGTGCCAGCAGCCTTCAGGGGGCGAACTATGGCTACACCTTC. This gives the protein CASSLQGANYGYTF.

J is TRBJ1-2 and V is TRBV2; D not certain. V was cut by 3 bases and J by 3 bases, with 11 bases left in between. Germline loops: CDR1 SNHLY, CDR2 FYNNEI. CDR3 size: 14 residues. The DNA for the CDR3 is TGTGCCAGCAGTGAGTTGGGCTCTGACTATGGCTACACCTTC. It codes for CASSELGSDYGYTF.

This clone was observed once. J is TRBJ1-6 and V is TRBV28, with D possibly matching TRBD1 (6 bases). The CDR3 runs to 17 residues. Germline V lookup: CDR1 MDHEN, CDR2 SYDVKM. V was trimmed by 10 bases and J by 5 bases, leaving 24 bases between them. In DNA form, the CDR3 reads TGTGCCATCACGGGATCCCGCTGGGGGCAAGATAATTCACCCCTCCACTTT. This encodes CAITGSRWGQDNSPLHF.

This chain links TRBV27 with TRBJ1-1; 8 bases line up with TRBD1. V was clipped by 8 bases and J by 7 bases; unmatched bases: 6. The CDR3 consists of 12 residues. CDR1 MNHEY and CDR2 SMNVEV come from the germline V gene (reference sequence). CDR3 in amino acids: CASGRGQDEAFF. The CDR3, as DNA: TGTGCCAGCGGCAGGGGGCAGGATGAAGCTTTCTTT.